This T cell receptor (beta chain) was observed in a study of OX40 agonist ivuxolimab in advanced cancers. On the study more broadly: With ivuxolimab, an agonistic anti-OX40 (CD134) antibody, patients were treated. Checkpoint inhibitors had been given previously to 40% of patients. Three patients, one with hepatocellular carcinoma and two with cutaneous melanoma, achieved partial responses.

With regard to this clone: What it binds is unknown.

Germline values: CDR1 MDHEN, CDR2 SYDVKM. V was cut by 6 bases and J by 1 base, with 12 bases left in between. CDR3 length equals 14 residues. Sequencing used immunoSEQ multiplex PCR; TCRdb keeps in-frame clones, though not all of them. The sample lists about 80,000 clones, roughly 84% occurring once. General study results and limits: Undetermined was the antigen specificity of the expanded peripheral T cells.

The source was CD4+ or CD8+ T cells sorted from blood, collected in a trial of the OX40 agonist ivuxolimab. The TCR sequence derives from an adult with an advanced solid tumor such as melanoma, head and neck, liver or kidney cancer. This chain joins TRBV28 and TRBJ1-2, with unresolved D. This CDR3 is CASSSVNLNYGYTF. CDR3 DNA sequence: TGTGCCAGCAGCTCCGTTAATCTTAACTATGGCTACACCTTC.